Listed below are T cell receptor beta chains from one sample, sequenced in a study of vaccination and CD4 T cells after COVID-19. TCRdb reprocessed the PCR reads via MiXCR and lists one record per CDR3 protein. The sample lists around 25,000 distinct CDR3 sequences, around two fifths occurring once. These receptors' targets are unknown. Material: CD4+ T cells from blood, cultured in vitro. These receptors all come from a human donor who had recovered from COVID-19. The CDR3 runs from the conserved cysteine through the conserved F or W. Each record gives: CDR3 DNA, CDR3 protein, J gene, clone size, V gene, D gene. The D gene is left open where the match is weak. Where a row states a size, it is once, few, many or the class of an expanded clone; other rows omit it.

cdr3_nt: TGTGCCAGTAATCGTCGGGGCATTGAGACCCAGTACTTC; cdr3_aa: CASNRRGIETQYF; j_call: TRBJ2-5; clone_size: once; v_call: TRBV12-3/TRBV12-4; d_call: .
cdr3_nt: TGCAGTGCTAGATTACTCCCTGGGGCAGGGAGTAACATTAGGCCCCTCCACTTT; cdr3_aa: CSARLLPGAGSNIRPLHF; j_call: TRBJ1-6; clone_size: few; v_call: TRBV20-1; d_call: .
cdr3_nt: TGTGCCAGCAGCTTAGTGGGGACTAGTTGGGAGACCCAGTACTTC; cdr3_aa: CASSLVGTSWETQYF; j_call: TRBJ2-5; clone_size: .; v_call: TRBV7-6; d_call: TRBD2
cdr3_nt: TGTGCCAGTAGTGCCAGCCCAAGTATCAATCAGCCCCAGCATTTT; cdr3_aa: CASSASPSINQPQHF; j_call: TRBJ1-5; clone_size: .; v_call: TRBV19; d_call: .
cdr3_nt: TGCAGTGCTAGCCCCAGCGGGGTCACAGATACGCAGTATTTT; cdr3_aa: CSASPSGVTDTQYF; j_call: TRBJ2-3; clone_size: few; v_call: TRBV20-1; d_call: TRBD2
cdr3_nt: TGTGCCAGCAGCGCCGGGACAGCGTTCGATACGCAGTATTTT; cdr3_aa: CASSAGTAFDTQYF; j_call: TRBJ2-3; clone_size: few; v_call: TRBV27; d_call: TRBD1
cdr3_nt: TGCAGTGCTAGAGATAGGGGTGGGGCCAACGTCCTGACTTTC; cdr3_aa: CSARDRGGANVLTF; j_call: TRBJ2-6; clone_size: .; v_call: TRBV20-1; d_call: .
cdr3_nt: TGCGCCAGCAGTGCACAAATGAACACTGAAGCTTTCTTT; cdr3_aa: CASSAQMNTEAFF; j_call: TRBJ1-1; clone_size: .; v_call: TRBV10-1; d_call: .
cdr3_nt: TGTGCCATCAGTGGACAGCTACAAGAGACCCAGTACTTC; cdr3_aa: CAISGQLQETQYF; j_call: TRBJ2-5; clone_size: .; v_call: TRBV10-3; d_call: .
cdr3_nt: TGTGCCAGCAGCCAACTCCCGAGGACAGGGGCAACCCTCACAGATACGCAGTATTTT; cdr3_aa: CASSQLPRTGATLTDTQYF; j_call: TRBJ2-3; clone_size: few; v_call: TRBV28; d_call: TRBD1
cdr3_nt: TGTGCCAGCAAAATACAGGGAGGAGTGGATGGCTACACCTTC; cdr3_aa: CASKIQGGVDGYTF; j_call: TRBJ1-2; clone_size: few; v_call: TRBV19; d_call: .
cdr3_nt: TGTGCCAGCAGGCGAGCGGGAGCAGATACGCAGTATTTT; cdr3_aa: CASRRAGADTQYF; j_call: TRBJ2-3; clone_size: .; v_call: TRBV2; d_call: TRBD2
cdr3_nt: TGTGCCAGCAGTTCCCCAGGTCGGGGGGCCACAGATACGCAGTATTTT; cdr3_aa: CASSSPGRGATDTQYF; j_call: TRBJ2-3; clone_size: few; v_call: TRBV28; d_call: .
cdr3_nt: TGTGCCAGCAGTTACCAGACGACTGCGAACACCGGGGAGCTGTTTTTT; cdr3_aa: CASSYQTTANTGELFF; j_call: TRBJ2-2; clone_size: .; v_call: TRBV6-2/TRBV6-3; d_call: .
cdr3_nt: TGTGCCAGCATCGGACTAGCGGGGGGGCCAGGTAATGAGCAGTTCTTC; cdr3_aa: CASIGLAGGPGNEQFF; j_call: TRBJ2-1; clone_size: .; v_call: TRBV6-1; d_call: TRBD2
cdr3_nt: TGTGCCAGCAGATACGGGGGGAAGAATTCACCCCTCCACTTT; cdr3_aa: CASRYGGKNSPLHF; j_call: TRBJ1-6; clone_size: .; v_call: TRBV25-1; d_call: .
cdr3_nt: TGCAGTGCTAGTGACGACAGCCGAGGACAAGAGACCCAGTACTTC; cdr3_aa: CSASDDSRGQETQYF; j_call: TRBJ2-5; clone_size: few; v_call: TRBV20-1; d_call: .
cdr3_nt: TGTGCCAGCAGCCTGCGACTAGCGCGAGCAGATACGCAGTATTTT; cdr3_aa: CASSLRLARADTQYF; j_call: TRBJ2-3; clone_size: .; v_call: TRBV7-9; d_call: TRBD2
cdr3_nt: TGTGCGAGCGGGCAGGGGGGCATTGGGAACTATGGCTACACCTTC; cdr3_aa: CASGQGGIGNYGYTF; j_call: TRBJ1-2; clone_size: few; v_call: TRBV11-3; d_call: TRBD1
cdr3_nt: TGTGCCAGTAGTAAGGAACAGGGGGGCTACAATGAGCAGTTCTTC; cdr3_aa: CASSKEQGGYNEQFF; j_call: TRBJ2-1; clone_size: .; v_call: TRBV19; d_call: TRBD1
cdr3_nt: TGTGCCACAAAAGGGGTAGTTAATTCACCCCTCCACTTT; cdr3_aa: CATKGVVNSPLHF; j_call: TRBJ1-6; clone_size: .; v_call: TRBV5-5; d_call: .
cdr3_nt: TGTGCCAGCAGTTTTGGGGGACCCTACGAGCAGTACTTC; cdr3_aa: CASSFGGPYEQYF; j_call: TRBJ2-7; clone_size: few; v_call: TRBV28; d_call: .
cdr3_nt: TGTGCCAGTAGTATAACAAGGGCGGGAGGGGGCAATGAGCAGTTCTTC; cdr3_aa: CASSITRAGGGNEQFF; j_call: TRBJ2-1; clone_size: .; v_call: TRBV19; d_call: TRBD2
cdr3_nt: TGTGCCAGCTCACGGGGACAGGTGATCTCCTACGAGCAGTACTTC; cdr3_aa: CASSRGQVISYEQYF; j_call: TRBJ2-7; clone_size: few; v_call: TRBV18; d_call: TRBD1
cdr3_nt: TGCGCCAGCAGCCAAGGGGGGACAGGGAGGGATACGCAGTATTTT; cdr3_aa: CASSQGGTGRDTQYF; j_call: TRBJ2-3; clone_size: .; v_call: TRBV4-1; d_call: TRBD1
cdr3_nt: TGTGCCAGCAGCTTAGATGGGGGGCCAGATACGCAGTATTTT; cdr3_aa: CASSLDGGPDTQYF; j_call: TRBJ2-3; clone_size: .; v_call: TRBV7-9; d_call: .
cdr3_nt: TGTGCCAGCAGCTTGCGCGGGGGGGGCCCCAACGAGCAGTACTTC; cdr3_aa: CASSLRGGGPNEQYF; j_call: TRBJ2-7; clone_size: once; v_call: TRBV5-4; d_call: TRBD2
cdr3_nt: TGCAGCGTTGTAGAGGACAGGGGAGGTCGAGATGGCTACACCTTC; cdr3_aa: CSVVEDRGGRDGYTF; j_call: TRBJ1-2; clone_size: once; v_call: TRBV29-1; d_call: TRBD1
cdr3_nt: TGTGCCAGCAGTAAGGGACAGGGGCGGTACTATGGCTACACCTTC; cdr3_aa: CASSKGQGRYYGYTF; j_call: TRBJ1-2; clone_size: .; v_call: TRBV6-1; d_call: TRBD1
cdr3_nt: TGTGCCAGCAACAGACCCGGCGGGAATCAGCCCCAGCATTTT; cdr3_aa: CASNRPGGNQPQHF; j_call: TRBJ1-5; clone_size: .; v_call: TRBV5-5; d_call: .
cdr3_nt: TGTGCCAGCAGTTTATTCAGCTCCTACGAGCAGTACTTC; cdr3_aa: CASSLFSSYEQYF; j_call: TRBJ2-7; clone_size: .; v_call: TRBV28; d_call: .
cdr3_nt: TGTGCCAGCAGCTTAGACTACCTTAGCACAGATACGCAGTATTTT; cdr3_aa: CASSLDYLSTDTQYF; j_call: TRBJ2-3; clone_size: .; v_call: TRBV7-2; d_call: .
cdr3_nt: TGTGCCAGCTACCAAGCGGGAGGGACAGATACGCAGTATTTT; cdr3_aa: CASYQAGGTDTQYF; j_call: TRBJ2-3; clone_size: few; v_call: TRBV27; d_call: TRBD2
cdr3_nt: TGTGCCAGCAGGCCTTGGAGCGGGGGGCAAGAGACCCAGTACTTC; cdr3_aa: CASRPWSGGQETQYF; j_call: TRBJ2-5; clone_size: .; v_call: TRBV27; d_call: TRBD2
cdr3_nt: TGCAGTGCTAGAGTGGGCGGGAGCACAGATACGCAGTATTTT; cdr3_aa: CSARVGGSTDTQYF; j_call: TRBJ2-3; clone_size: .; v_call: TRBV20-1; d_call: .
cdr3_nt: TGTGCCAGCAGCTTAGTTGGCGAGCAGTACTTC; cdr3_aa: CASSLVGEQYF; j_call: TRBJ2-7; clone_size: .; v_call: TRBV7-2; d_call: .
cdr3_nt: TGTGCCAGCAGCTTAGCCACCGGTCTGAACACTGAAGCTTTCTTT; cdr3_aa: CASSLATGLNTEAFF; j_call: TRBJ1-1; clone_size: .; v_call: TRBV7-2; d_call: .
cdr3_nt: TGTGCCAGCAGCTTAGGACAGGGGGCCTACGAGCAGTACTTC; cdr3_aa: CASSLGQGAYEQYF; j_call: TRBJ2-7; clone_size: .; v_call: TRBV7-2; d_call: TRBD1
cdr3_nt: TGTGCCAGCAGGGGGCCCTATGGCTACACCTTC; cdr3_aa: CASRGPYGYTF; j_call: TRBJ1-2; clone_size: .; v_call: TRBV27; d_call: .
cdr3_nt: TGTGCCAGCAGAAAGTTTACGAGCACTGAAGCTTTCTTT; cdr3_aa: CASRKFTSTEAFF; j_call: TRBJ1-1; clone_size: .; v_call: TRBV27; d_call: .
cdr3_nt: TGTGCCAGCAGTGTATCGGGGGTCAATGAAGCGTTCTTC; cdr3_aa: CASSVSGVNEAFF; j_call: TRBJ2-1; clone_size: .; v_call: TRBV6-2/TRBV6-3; d_call: .
cdr3_nt: TGTGCCAGCAGCCCGTACACCCCTAAAATGGGCTCCTACGAGCAGTACTTC; cdr3_aa: CASSPYTPKMGSYEQYF; j_call: TRBJ2-7; clone_size: .; v_call: TRBV7-8; d_call: .
cdr3_nt: TGTGCCAGCAGCGCAGGGGGCGCTGGAAACACCATATATTTT; cdr3_aa: CASSAGGAGNTIYF; j_call: TRBJ1-3; clone_size: .; v_call: TRBV28; d_call: TRBD1
cdr3_nt: TGTGCCAGTAGTATGGTGAATCAGCCCCAGCATTTT; cdr3_aa: CASSMVNQPQHF; j_call: TRBJ1-5; clone_size: .; v_call: TRBV19; d_call: .
cdr3_nt: TGTGCCAGCAGGGGGCCCACCCGAGAGACCCAGTACTTC; cdr3_aa: CASRGPTRETQYF; j_call: TRBJ2-5; clone_size: few; v_call: TRBV2; d_call: .
cdr3_nt: TGTGCCAGCAGCTTAAGAGACAGTATGAACACTGAAGCTTTCTTT; cdr3_aa: CASSLRDSMNTEAFF; j_call: TRBJ1-1; clone_size: .; v_call: TRBV7-9; d_call: .
cdr3_nt: TGTGCCAGCAGTGAAGGAGTGAAGGAAGATACGCAGTATTTT; cdr3_aa: CASSEGVKEDTQYF; j_call: TRBJ2-3; clone_size: .; v_call: TRBV6-1; d_call: .
cdr3_nt: TGTGCCACCAGTGGCGTAGGACAGGGGGTTGGAAACACCATATATTTT; cdr3_aa: CATSGVGQGVGNTIYF; j_call: TRBJ1-3; clone_size: few; v_call: TRBV24-1; d_call: TRBD1
cdr3_nt: TGTGCCACCAGTAACGGGGTCCCCCCCTACGAGCAGTACTTC; cdr3_aa: CATSNGVPPYEQYF; j_call: TRBJ2-7; clone_size: .; v_call: TRBV24-1; d_call: .
cdr3_nt: TGTGCCAGCAGCTTAGACGGGGGGAGCAATCAGCCCCAGCATTTT; cdr3_aa: CASSLDGGSNQPQHF; j_call: TRBJ1-5; clone_size: .; v_call: TRBV7-9; d_call: .
cdr3_nt: TGTGCCAGCAGCTTAGTCAGGGGGCGAGGACTATCCGCCTACGAGCAGTACTTT; cdr3_aa: CASSLVRGRGLSAYEQYF; j_call: TRBJ2-7; clone_size: .; v_call: TRBV7-2; d_call: TRBD1
cdr3_nt: TGTGCCAGTAGACTCCGGACAAGGGCTCCTGGTTCACCCCTCCACTTT; cdr3_aa: CASRLRTRAPGSPLHF; j_call: TRBJ1-6; clone_size: few; v_call: TRBV19; d_call: .